The sequence of this T cell receptor beta chain was determined in a study of blood T cell repertoires in COVID-19. Across the whole study: Sites across the United States, Italy and Spain contributed samples from acute and convalescent COVID-19. Sources were T cells, B-cell-depleted T cells, or PBMCs; the material itself was cDNA or gDNA.

Original data processing: How many nucleated cells were present was estimated from reference gene primer amplification. The repertoire was sequenced with immunoSEQ multiplex PCR; TCRdb's copy has only in-frame clones and lacks some. Clonal size and the V and J genes are those of that table, whereas D and trimming came from the DNA. The table records about 80,000 clones, roughly 89% of them present only once. CDR1 SGHVS and CDR2 FNYEAQ come from the germline V gene. Trimming left V 2 bases short and J 7 bases short, with 15 bases between. The CDR3 length is 15 residues. The origin of this receptor is a woman older than 75 with active or convalescent COVID-19. V gene TRBV7-6 combines with J gene TRBJ2-1; a possible D gene is TRBD2 (7 bases). The sequenced material came from peripheral blood. The CDR3 sequence: CASSLRPGGWNEQFF. As DNA, the CDR3 is TGTGCCAGCAGCTTAAGGCCGGGGGGCTGGAATGAGCAGTTCTTC.